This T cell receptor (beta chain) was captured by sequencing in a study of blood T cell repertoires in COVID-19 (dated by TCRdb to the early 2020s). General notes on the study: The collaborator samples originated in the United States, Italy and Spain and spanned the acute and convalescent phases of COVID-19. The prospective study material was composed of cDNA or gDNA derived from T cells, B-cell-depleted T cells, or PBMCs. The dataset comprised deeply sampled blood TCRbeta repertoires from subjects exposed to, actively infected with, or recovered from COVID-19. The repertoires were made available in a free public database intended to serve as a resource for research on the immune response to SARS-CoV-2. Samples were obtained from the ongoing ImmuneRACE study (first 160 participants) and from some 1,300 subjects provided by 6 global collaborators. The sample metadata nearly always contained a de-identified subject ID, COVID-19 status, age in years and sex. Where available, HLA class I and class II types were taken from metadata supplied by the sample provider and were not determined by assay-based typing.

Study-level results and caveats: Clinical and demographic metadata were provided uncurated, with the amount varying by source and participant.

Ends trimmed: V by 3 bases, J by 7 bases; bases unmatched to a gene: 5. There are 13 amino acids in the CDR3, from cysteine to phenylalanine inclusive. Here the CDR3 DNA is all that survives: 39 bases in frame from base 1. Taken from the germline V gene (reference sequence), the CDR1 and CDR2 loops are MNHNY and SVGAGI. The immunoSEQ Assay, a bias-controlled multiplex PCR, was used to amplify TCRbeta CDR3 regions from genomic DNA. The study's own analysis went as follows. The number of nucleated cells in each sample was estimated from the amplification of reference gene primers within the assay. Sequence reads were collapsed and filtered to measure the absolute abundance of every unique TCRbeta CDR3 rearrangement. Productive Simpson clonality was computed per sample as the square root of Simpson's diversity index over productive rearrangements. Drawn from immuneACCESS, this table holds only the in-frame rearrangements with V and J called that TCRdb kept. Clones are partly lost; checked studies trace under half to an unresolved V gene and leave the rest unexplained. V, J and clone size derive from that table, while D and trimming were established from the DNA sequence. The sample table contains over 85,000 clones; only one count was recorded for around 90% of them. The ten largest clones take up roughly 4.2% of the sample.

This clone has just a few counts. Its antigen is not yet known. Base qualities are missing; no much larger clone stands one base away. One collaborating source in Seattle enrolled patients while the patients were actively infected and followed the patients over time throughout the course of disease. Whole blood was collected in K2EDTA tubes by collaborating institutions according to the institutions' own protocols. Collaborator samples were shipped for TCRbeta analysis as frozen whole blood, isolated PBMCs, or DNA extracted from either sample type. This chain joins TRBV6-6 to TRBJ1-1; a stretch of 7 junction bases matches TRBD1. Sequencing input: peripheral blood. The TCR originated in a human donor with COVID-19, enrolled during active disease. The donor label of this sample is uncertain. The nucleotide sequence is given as TGTGCCAGCAGTTATTCACAGGGGCGTGAAGCTTTCTTT. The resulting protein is CASSYSQGREAFF.